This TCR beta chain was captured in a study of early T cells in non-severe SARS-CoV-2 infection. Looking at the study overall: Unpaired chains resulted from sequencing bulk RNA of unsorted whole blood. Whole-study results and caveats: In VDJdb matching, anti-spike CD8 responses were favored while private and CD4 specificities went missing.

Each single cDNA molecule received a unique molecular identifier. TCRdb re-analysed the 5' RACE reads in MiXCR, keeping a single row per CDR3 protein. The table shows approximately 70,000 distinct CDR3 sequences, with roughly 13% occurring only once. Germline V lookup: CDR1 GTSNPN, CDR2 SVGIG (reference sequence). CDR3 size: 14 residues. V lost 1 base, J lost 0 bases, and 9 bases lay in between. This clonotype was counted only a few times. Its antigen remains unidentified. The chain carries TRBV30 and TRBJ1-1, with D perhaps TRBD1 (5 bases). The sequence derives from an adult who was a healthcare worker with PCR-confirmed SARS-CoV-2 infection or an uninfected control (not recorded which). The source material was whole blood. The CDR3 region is CAWSGPGMNTEAFF. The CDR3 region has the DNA TGTGCCTGGAGTGGTCCAGGGATGAACACTGAAGCTTTCTTT.